This T cell receptor beta chain was sequenced during a study of blood T cell repertoires in COVID-19. Overall study: The origin of the acute and convalescent COVID-19 samples was the United States, Italy and Spain. PBMCs, B-cell-depleted T cells, or T cells provided the cDNA or gDNA that made up the material.

Authors' data handling: Using reference gene primer amplification, nucleated cell counts were estimated. Here immunoSEQ multiplex PCR was the method, and the copy in TCRdb shows in-frame clones only, minus some. D and trimming come from the DNA, and the V and J calls and clone size come from that table. Here the sample spans about 100,000 clones, about 86% being singletons. Unmatched junction bases numbered 8, after V lost 7 bases and J lost 4 bases. The CDR3 contains 14 residues. The germline CDR1 and CDR2 sequences are MNHEY and SVGAGI. The gene calls are TRBV6-5 and TRBJ1-1; TRBD1 agrees at 8 bases. Sequences were obtained from peripheral blood. The sequence was obtained from a woman aged 55-75 years in a cohort sampled during active or convalescent COVID-19. This CDR3 is CASISEQGVTEAFF. In DNA, the CDR3 is TGTGCCAGCATTTCCGAACAGGGGGTCACTGAAGCTTTCTTT.